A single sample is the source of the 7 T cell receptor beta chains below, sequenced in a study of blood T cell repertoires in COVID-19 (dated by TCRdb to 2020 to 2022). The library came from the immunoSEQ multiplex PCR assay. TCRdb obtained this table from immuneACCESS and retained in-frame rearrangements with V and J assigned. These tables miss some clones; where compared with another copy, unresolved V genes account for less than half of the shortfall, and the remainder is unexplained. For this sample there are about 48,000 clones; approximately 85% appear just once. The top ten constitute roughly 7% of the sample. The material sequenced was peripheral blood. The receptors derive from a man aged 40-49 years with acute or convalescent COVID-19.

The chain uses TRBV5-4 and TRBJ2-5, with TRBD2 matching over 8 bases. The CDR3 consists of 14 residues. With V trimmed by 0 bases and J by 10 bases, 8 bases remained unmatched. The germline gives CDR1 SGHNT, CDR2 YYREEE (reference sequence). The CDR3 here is CASSLDWLSGVQYF. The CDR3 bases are TGTGCCAGCAGCTTGGATTGGCTTAGCGGGGTCCAGTACTTC.

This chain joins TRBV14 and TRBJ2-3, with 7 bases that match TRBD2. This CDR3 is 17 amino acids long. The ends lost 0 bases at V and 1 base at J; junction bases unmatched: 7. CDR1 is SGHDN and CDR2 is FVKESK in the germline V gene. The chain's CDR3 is CASSQDLGRGGTDTQYF. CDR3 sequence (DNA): TGTGCCAGCAGCCAAGATTTGGGGAGGGGTGGCACAGATACGCAGTATTTT.

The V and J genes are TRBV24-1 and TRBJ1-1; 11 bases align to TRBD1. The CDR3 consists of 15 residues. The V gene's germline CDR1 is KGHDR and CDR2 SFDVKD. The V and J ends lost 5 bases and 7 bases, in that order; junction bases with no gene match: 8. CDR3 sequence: CATSARTGGRVEAFF. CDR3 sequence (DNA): TGTGCCACCAGTGCCAGGACAGGGGGCAGGGTTGAAGCTTTCTTT.

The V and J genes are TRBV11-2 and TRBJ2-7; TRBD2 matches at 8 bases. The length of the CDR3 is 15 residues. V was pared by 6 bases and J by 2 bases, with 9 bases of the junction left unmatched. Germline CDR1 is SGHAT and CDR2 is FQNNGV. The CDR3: CASRAYSGKPYEQYF. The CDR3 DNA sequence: TGTGCCAGCAGGGCCTATAGCGGGAAACCCTACGAGCAGTACTTC.

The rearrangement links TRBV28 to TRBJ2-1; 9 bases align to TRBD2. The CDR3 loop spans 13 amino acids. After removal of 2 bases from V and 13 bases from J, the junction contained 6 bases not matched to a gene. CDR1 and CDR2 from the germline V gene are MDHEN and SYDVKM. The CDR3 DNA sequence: TGTGCCAGCAGTTTAGTCGGGACTAGCATTCAGTTCTTC. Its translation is CASSLVGTSIQFF.

CDR3 sequence: CASSLERGVDLTEAFF. The CDR3 bases are TGTGCCAGCAGCTTAGAGCGGGGGGTTGACCTAACTGAAGCTTTCTTT. The gene calls are TRBV7-2 and TRBJ1-1; maybe TRBD1 (5 bases). The CDR3 is 16 amino acids. From germline, CDR1 is SGHTA and CDR2 FQGNSA. Trimming stripped 1 base from V and 5 bases from J, with 17 bases between.

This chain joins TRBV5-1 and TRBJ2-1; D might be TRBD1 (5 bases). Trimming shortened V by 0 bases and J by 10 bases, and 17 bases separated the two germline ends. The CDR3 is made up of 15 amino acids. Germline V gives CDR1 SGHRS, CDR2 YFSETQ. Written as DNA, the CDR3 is TGCGCCAGCAGCTTGGATTCTCATAACAGGCAGGAGCAGTTCTTC. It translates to CASSLDSHNRQEQFF.